These T cell receptor beta chains were read from a single sample in a study of blood T cell repertoires in COVID-19. Using immunoSEQ multiplex PCR, the repertoire was profiled, and TCRdb retains in-frame clones only, with some absent. Here the sample spans about 300,000 clones, roughly 80% being singletons. The sequencing sample was made of peripheral blood. Receptor source: a human donor with COVID-19, enrolled during active disease. The donor label of this sample is uncertain. The CDR3 runs from the conserved cysteine through the conserved F or W. D genes are given only for firm matches. Size is stated for part of the rows, as once, few or many counts, or as a class when the clone is expanded.

>TRBV9|-|TRBJ2-5|-
CASSVGADQETQYF
TGTGCCAGCAGCGTAGGGGCAGATCAAGAGACCCAGTACTTC
>TRBV4-1|-|TRBJ2-1|-
CASSQGRNNEQFF
TGCGCCAGCAGCCAAGGGCGGAACAATGAGCAGTTCTTC
>TRBV5-4|-|TRBJ2-5|TRBD2
CASSLREGLPETQYF
TGTGCCAGCAGCTTGCGGGAGGGTTTACCGGAGACCCAGTACTTC
>TRBV4-1|-|TRBJ2-7|-
CASSQDRRDREQYF
TGCGCCAGCAGCCAAGATCGGAGGGACAGAGAGCAGTACTTC
>TRBV19|-|TRBJ2-5|-
CASSADRDSQETQYF
TGTGCCAGTAGTGCAGACCGGGACTCTCAAGAGACCCAGTACTTC
>TRBV6-5|-|TRBJ1-2|-
CASRITPGNYGYTF
TGTGCCAGCAGGATAACTCCAGGGAACTATGGCTACACCTTC
>TRBV4-1|-|TRBJ2-3|TRBD2
CASSLSGTLSPASTDTQYF
TGCGCCAGCAGCCTTAGCGGGACTCTCTCCCCGGCTAGCACAGATACGCAGTATTTT
>TRBV9|-|TRBJ1-4|TRBD1
CASSVGGTGNEKLFF
TGTGCCAGCAGCGTAGGGGGGACAGGGAATGAAAAACTGTTTTTT
>TRBV11-3|-|TRBJ2-5|TRBD1
CASSLGLQGQETQYF
TGTGCCAGCAGCTTAGGACTACAGGGGCAAGAGACCCAGTACTTC
>TRBV10-3|-|TRBJ2-2|TRBD2
CASRTSGAGAGELFF
TGTGCCAGCCGGACTAGCGGGGCCGGGGCGGGGGAGCTGTTTTTT
>TRBV7-8|-|TRBJ2-2|TRBD1
CASSLARGQGSAGELFF
TGTGCCAGCAGCTTAGCGCGGGGACAGGGTAGCGCCGGGGAGCTGTTTTTT
>TRBV2|few|TRBJ2-7|TRBD2
CASSEGLAGEFAYEQYF
TGTGCCAGCAGTGAAGGGCTAGCGGGAGAGTTCGCCTACGAGCAGTACTTC
>TRBV7-3|-|TRBJ1-3|-
CASSPPEAVGNTIYF
TGTGCCAGCAGCCCCCCCGAGGCGGTTGGAAACACCATATATTTT
>TRBV7-6|-|TRBJ1-2|-
CASSLGQGNYGYTF
TGTGCCAGCAGCTTAGGTCAGGGCAACTATGGCTACACCTTC
>TRBV5-1|-|TRBJ2-7|TRBD2
CASSSTSGSYEQYF
TGCGCCAGCAGCTCCACTAGCGGGAGCTACGAGCAGTACTTC
>TRBV28|-|TRBJ2-7|TRBD1
CASSSPRTGLYEQYF
TGTGCCAGCAGTTCGCCCAGGACAGGTCTCTACGAGCAGTACTTC
>TRBV3-1/TRBV3-2|-|TRBJ2-7|-
CASSQAGLAFEQYF
TGTGCCAGCAGCCAAGCAGGACTTGCTTTCGAGCAGTACTTC
>TRBV5-4|-|TRBJ1-2|-
CASSPAAAPAGGYTF
TGTGCCAGCAGCCCTGCTGCGGCCCCGGCTGGTGGCTACACCTTC
>TRBV7-2|-|TRBJ2-3|-
CASSPSPGGTDTQYF
TGTGCCAGCAGCCCGTCTCCAGGGGGGACAGATACGCAGTATTTT
>TRBV5-1|-|TRBJ2-2|TRBD2
CACRDWRSLAGGPGDTGELFF
TGCGCCTGCCGGGACTGGAGATCACTAGCGGGAGGGCCAGGGGACACCGGGGAGCTGTTTTTT
>TRBV19|-|TRBJ2-5|TRBD2
CASSIGLAGWQETQYF
TGTGCCAGTAGTATAGGCCTAGCGGGATGGCAAGAGACCCAGTACTTC
>TRBV11-1|-|TRBJ2-1|-
CASSLLSSYNEQFF
TGTGCCAGCAGCTTACTAAGCTCCTACAATGAGCAGTTCTTC
>TRBV7-3|-|TRBJ1-1|-
CASSLKVVATEAFF
TGTGCCAGCAGCTTAAAGGTGGTAGCCACTGAAGCTTTCTTT
>TRBV9|-|TRBJ1-1|-
CASSVGGDTEAFF
TGTGCCAGCAGCGTAGGGGGGGACACTGAAGCTTTCTTT
>TRBV11-2|-|TRBJ2-2|TRBD2
CASSPGLVGLITGELFF
TGTGCCAGCAGCCCGGGACTAGTAGGTTTGATCACCGGGGAGCTGTTTTTT
>TRBV18|-|TRBJ2-7|TRBD2
CASSSSGGRDEQYF
TGTGCCAGCTCAAGTAGCGGGGGCCGGGACGAGCAGTACTTC
>TRBV27|-|TRBJ1-2|TRBD1
CASSSSRGLGGYTF
TGTGCCAGCAGCTCCAGCAGGGGGTTGGGAGGCTACACCTTC
>TRBV19|-|TRBJ1-5|-
CASSIGLQGNQPQHF
TGTGCCAGTAGTATTGGGCTGCAGGGCAATCAGCCCCAGCATTTT
>TRBV5-1|-|TRBJ1-5|-
CASSSSPHQPQHF
TGCGCCAGCAGCTCCTCCCCTCATCAGCCCCAGCATTTT
>TRBV6-5|-|TRBJ2-7|TRBD2
CASSQLAGGPYEQYF
TGTGCCAGCAGTCAACTAGCGGGAGGGCCCTACGAGCAGTACTTC
>TRBV11-2|-|TRBJ2-5|TRBD2
CASTGLAVQETQYF
TGTGCCAGCACTGGACTAGCGGTTCAAGAGACCCAGTACTTC
>TRBV20-1|-|TRBJ2-3|-
CSASPRSSGYTDTQYF
TGCAGTGCTAGTCCTAGGAGTAGCGGCTACACAGATACGCAGTATTTT
>TRBV9|-|TRBJ2-1|-
CASSVASAPRNEQFF
TGTGCCAGCAGCGTAGCGAGCGCTCCGAGAAATGAGCAGTTCTTC
>TRBV6-5|-|TRBJ2-1|TRBD2
CASSRTSGNEQFF
TGTGCCAGCAGTAGGACTAGCGGTAATGAGCAGTTCTTC
>TRBV28|-|TRBJ1-1|-
CASSTPAGEAFF
TGTGCCAGCAGCACCCCCGCAGGGGAAGCTTTCTTT